The 21 T cell receptor beta chains in this list originate from one sample, sequenced in a study of post-analysis software for immune sequencing data. Study-wide results and caveats: Five TRBV segments occurring more often in patients than controls included TRBV5-6, TRBV5-1 and TRBV20-1.

Prepared TCR beta cDNA libraries contained unique molecular identifiers. MiXCR, run by TCRdb on the PCR reads, gives a single entry per CDR3 protein. Of some 800,000 distinct CDR3 sequences in the sample, roughly 46% were seen once. Antigens of these TCRs are unknown. The sequenced sample was blood. These receptors were obtained from a girl between 10 and 17 years old with multiple sclerosis.

This clonotype was seen only a few times. V is TRBV11-2 and J is TRBJ2-7; possible D gene TRBD1, 5 bases. Germline CDR1 SGHAT, CDR2 FQNNGV. Deletions cut 4 bases from V and 3 bases from J, with 13 bases between. CDR3 length equals 14 residues. CDR3 sequence: CASSSDSLYYEQYF. The CDR3 DNA follows: TGTGCCAGCAGCTCTGACAGTCTATACTACGAGCAGTACTTC. Variable domain in full (rest from reference TRBV11-2 and TRBJ2-7): EAGVAQSPRYKIIEKRQSVAFWCNPISGHATLYWYQQILGQGPKLLIQFQNNGVVDDSQLPKDRFSAERLKGVDSTLKIQPAKLEDSAVYLCASSSDSLYYEQYFGPGTRLTVT.

The rearrangement links TRBV7-2 to TRBJ2-7; 10 positions match TRBD2. This CDR3 is built from 16 residues. Germline trimming cut 6 bases from V and 1 base from J; bases unmatched to any gene: 9. Germline CDR1 reads SGHTA; CDR2 reads FQGNSA. The CDR3 bases are TGTGCCAGCAGTGATCCGGGACTAGCGAAGTCCTACGAGCAGTACTTC. This gives the protein CASSDPGLAKSYEQYF.

This rearrangement joins TRBV2 to TRBJ2-4, with 7 bases fitting TRBD2. The CDR3 covers 15 residues. CDR1 and CDR2 from the germline V gene are SNHLY and FYNNEI. The ends lost 1 base at V and 4 bases at J; junction bases unmatched: 4. The CDR3 reads CASSEGGGEKNIQYF. Here the CDR3 DNA reads TGTGCCAGCAGTGAAGGGGGGGGAGAAAAAAACATTCAGTACTTC. The variable domain in full, completed from reference TRBV2 and TRBJ2-4, reads EPEVTQTPSHQVTQMGQEVILRCVPISNHLYFYWYRQILGQKVEFLVSFYNNEISEKSEIFDDQFSVERPDGSNFTLKIRSTKLEDSAMYFCASSEGGGEKNIQYFGAGTRLSVL.

This clonotype was recorded only once. This chain's CDR3 is CASTQRELAYNEQFF. CDR3 coding DNA: TGTGCCAGCACCCAGCGGGAGCTCGCCTACAATGAGCAGTTCTTC. The gene calls are TRBV12-3 or TRBV12-4 and TRBJ2-1, with 8 bases aligning to TRBD2. This CDR3 has 15 residues. With 7 bases clipped from V and 2 bases from J, the junction kept 7 bases outside the gene matches.

The V and J genes are TRBV29-1 and TRBJ2-3; the D is unclear. From germline, CDR1 is SQVTM and CDR2 ANQGSEA. CDR3 length equals 15 residues. The V gene lost 3 bases and the J gene lost 5 bases, with 18 bases spanning the gap. As DNA, the CDR3 is TGCAGCGTTGACCCCGGACCTACCATAGGAGATACGCAGTATTTT. Translating gives CSVDPGPTIGDTQYF.

This clonotype was observed a few times. The chain combines TRBV12-3 or TRBV12-4 with TRBJ2-5; 7 bases are a match to TRBD1. This CDR3 contains 13 residues. The ends lost 4 bases at V and 3 bases at J; junction bases unmatched: 2. CDR3 residues: CASSSGTEETQYF. CDR3 nucleotide sequence: TGTGCCAGCAGTTCCGGGACAGAAGAGACCCAGTACTTC.

This clonotype was detected a few times. J is TRBJ2-7 and V is TRBV4-1; 8 bases fit TRBD1. CDR3 length: 17 amino acids. The trim removed 4 bases at V and 0 bases at J, leaving 11 bases unmatched. The germline V gene encodes CDR1 MGHRA and CDR2 YSYEKL. CDR3 protein: CASSLGQGVPSSYEQYF. The CDR3 nucleotides are TGCGCCAGCAGCCTCGGACAGGGAGTTCCCTCCTCCTACGAGCAGTACTTC.

This chain uses TRBV27 with TRBJ1-1; D is possibly TRBD1 (6 bases). Trimming pared 2 bases from V and 3 bases from J, leaving 19 bases between. Germline assignment: CDR1 MNHEY and CDR2 SMNVEV (reference sequence). CDR3 size: 17 residues. The CDR3 nucleotides are TGTGCCAGCAGTTTAAGGGGGGGGGCGGAAGGGGACACTGAAGCTTTCTTT. Its protein is CASSLRGGAEGDTEAFF.

The chain uses TRBV20-1 and TRBJ2-7, with 7 bases matching TRBD2. From germline, CDR1 is DFQATT and CDR2 SNEGSKA (reference sequence). The CDR3 is 13 residues long. With V trimmed by 5 bases and J by 3 bases, 7 bases remained unmatched. CDR3 loop: CSAWTRSVYEQYF. The CDR3 region has the DNA TGCAGTGCTTGGACTAGGTCCGTCTACGAGCAGTACTTC.

The V and J genes are TRBV24-1 and TRBJ2-5; 9 bases fit TRBD1. Per the germline V gene, CDR1 is KGHDR and CDR2 is SFDVKD. J lost 0 bases, V lost 7 bases, and 5 bases had no gene match. The CDR3 extends over 15 amino acids. The CDR3 loop is CATRPTGGDQETQYF. CDR3 in DNA: TGTGCCACCAGGCCGACAGGGGGGGACCAAGAGACCCAGTACTTC.

In its sample, this clonotype was seen a few times. A single base separates this from a much larger clone, so it may be a read error. The V gene is TRBV7-2, the J gene TRBJ1-5; D remains ambiguous. Trimming took 1 base from V and 0 from J, leaving 1 base between them. The germline V gene encodes CDR1 SGHTA and CDR2 FQGNSA. The CDR3 loop spans 13 amino acids. For the CDR3, the DNA is TGTGCCAGCAGCTTAGTTAGCAATCAGCCCCAGCATTTT. Translated, it gives CASSLVSNQPQHF.

The chain is built from TRBV6-1 and TRBJ2-7, with D uncertain. Germline assignment: CDR1 MNHNS and CDR2 SASEGT. The V gene lost 2 bases and the J gene lost 6 bases, with 8 bases spanning the gap. The CDR3 runs to 12 residues. CDR3 sequence reads: CASSEYFFEQYF. The CDR3 DNA reads TGTGCCAGCAGTGAATATTTCTTCGAGCAGTACTTC.

The CDR3 region is CAISDGDTQYF. The CDR3 coding sequence is TGTGCCATCAGTGATGGAGATACGCAGTATTTT. J is TRBJ2-3 and V is TRBV10-3; D call uncertain. Trimming took off 3 bases at V and 5 bases at J, with 3 bases between the two ends. Germline V CDR1 and CDR2: ENHRY, SYGVKD. CDR3 size: 11 residues.

This clonotype was seen only once. This chain links TRBV5-1 with TRBJ2-3; 12 positions match TRBD2. Germline lookup yields CDR1 SGHRS and CDR2 YFSETQ. V lost 1 base and J lost 2; bases outside the gene matches: 11. The CDR3 sequence is 19 residues long. The CDR3 coding sequence is TGCGCCAGCAGCTTGTTTGGGCTAGCGGGAGGGCCCTCCACAGATACGCAGTATTTT. It codes for CASSLFGLAGGPSTDTQYF. The complete variable domain, with remaining parts taken from reference TRBV5-1 and TRBJ2-3, reads KAGVTQTPRYLIKTRGQQVTLSCSPISGHRSVSWYQQTPGQGLQFLFEYFSETQRNKGNFPGRFSGRQFSNSRSEMNVSTLELGDSALYLCASSLFGLAGGPSTDTQYFGPGTRLTVL.

The chain carries TRBV24-1 and TRBJ2-1; the D gene is possibly TRBD1 (5 bases). V lost 9 bases and J lost 10, with 24 bases in between. The CDR3 loop spans 15 amino acids. Germline V gene data show CDR1 as KGHDR and CDR2 as SFDVKD. The CDR3 protein is CATQGHDLQFDEQFF. The CDR3, as DNA: TGTGCCACCCAAGGACACGACCTACAATTTGACGAGCAGTTCTTC.

The gene calls are TRBV9 and TRBJ1-2; tentatively, D is TRBD1 (5 bases). This CDR3 has 16 residues. Trimming shortened V by 4 bases and J by 3 bases, and 19 bases separated the two germline ends. Per the germline V gene, CDR1 is SGDLS and CDR2 is YYNGEE. The CDR3 DNA reads TGTGCCAGCAGCCAAACCCAGTCCAGGGCCGACTATGGCTACACCTTC. This translates into CASSQTQSRADYGYTF.

This clonotype was recorded a few times. The V gene is TRBV20-1, the J gene TRBJ2-1; a possible D gene is TRBD1 (6 bases). The CDR3 consists of 15 residues. Germline V gives CDR1 DFQATT, CDR2 SNEGSKA (reference sequence). Between the trimmed V and J ends, which lost 2 bases and 6 bases, there was a span of 17 bases. The CDR3 DNA follows: TGCAGTGCTAGATCCCTGGGGGCAGGGTCCAATGAGCAGTTCTTC. It codes for CSARSLGAGSNEQFF.

A word on this clonotype: The junction departs from germline at one end; a sequencing error may be responsible. The chain combines TRBV9 with TRBJ1-2; no definite D call. This CDR3 spans 12 amino acids. From germline, CDR1 is SGDLS and CDR2 YYNGEE. The CDR3 reads CASSGTNYGSTF. The CDR3, as DNA: TGTGCCAGCAGCGGCACGAACTATGGCTCCACCTTC. The entire variable domain, with the rest obtained from reference TRBV9 and TRBJ1-2, is as follows: DSGVTQTPKHLITATGQRVTLRCSPRSGDLSVYWYQQSLDQGLQFLIQYYNGEERAKGNILERFSAQQFPDLHSELNLSSLELGDSALYFCASSGTNYGSTFGSGTRLTVV.

A few counts support this clonotype. V usage is TRBV20-1 and J usage is TRBJ2-1, with 7 bases matching TRBD2. Germline CDR1 reads DFQATT; CDR2 reads SNEGSKA (reference sequence). This CDR3 contains 13 residues. The CDR3 region has the DNA TGCAGCCAAACTAGCGAGCCCTACAATGAGCAGTTCTTC. It encodes CSQTSEPYNEQFF.

The CDR3 here is CSARDTMQETQYF. The DNA of the CDR3 is TGCAGTGCTAGAGATACGATGCAAGAGACCCAGTACTTC. V is TRBV20-1 and J is TRBJ2-7; D unresolved. With the DNA end fitting TRBJ2-5 better, the J assignment may be wrong. This CDR3 has 13 residues. Per the germline V gene, CDR1 is DFQATT and CDR2 is SNEGSKA (reference sequence).

V is TRBV6-6 and J is TRBJ2-1; 7 nucleotides align to TRBD2. Trimming at V came to 6 bases and at J to 6 bases, leaving 11 bases not matched to a gene. This CDR3 contains 15 residues. Per germline, CDR1 MNHNY and CDR2 SVGAGI (reference sequence). The CDR3 DNA reads as TGTGCCAGCAGGAGTCTAGCGGCTAACTCCAATGAGCAGTTCTTC. Translating gives CASRSLAANSNEQFF.